This T cell receptor beta chain appears in the sequencing data of a study of CD8+ T cells in alopecia areata. General observations from the study: For lesional scalp, especially alopecia totalis/universalis, clonality was higher than in normal scalp.

Noted treatment: oral pan-JAK inhibitor, 5-10 mg twice daily. As regards this clone: Its cognate antigen is unknown.

cDNA reverse transcribed from extracted RNA served as the sequencing template. TCRdb's copy holds only in-frame clones and misses some; the assay was immunoSEQ multiplex PCR. This repertoire shows 130,000 to 150,000 clones, roughly four fifths found once; its top ten account for 25%. V was cut by 0 bases and J by 8 bases, with 10 bases left in between. Germline loops: CDR1 SGHVS, CDR2 FQNEAQ. This CDR3 has 13 amino acids. The starting material was CD8+ T cells sorted from blood, obtained at week 4, from a patient treated with tofacitinib. This clonotype originated in a human donor with alopecia areata. The rearrangement links TRBV7-8 to TRBJ1-1, with D possibly matching TRBD1 (5 bases). The CDR3 coding sequence is TGTGCCAGCAGCTTAGCGGGGGAGGGAGAAGCTTTCTTT. Translating gives CASSLAGEGEAFF.